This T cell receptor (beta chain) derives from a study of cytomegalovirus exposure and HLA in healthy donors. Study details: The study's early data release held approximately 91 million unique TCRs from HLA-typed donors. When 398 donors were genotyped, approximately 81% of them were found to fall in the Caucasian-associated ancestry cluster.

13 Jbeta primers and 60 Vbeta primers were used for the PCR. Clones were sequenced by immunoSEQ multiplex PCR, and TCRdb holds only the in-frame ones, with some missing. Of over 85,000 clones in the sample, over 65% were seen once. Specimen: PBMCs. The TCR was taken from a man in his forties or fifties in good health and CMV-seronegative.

CDR3 sequence reads: CASSRQGVDTGELFF. As DNA, the CDR3 is TGTGCCAGCAGCCGACAGGGGGTTGACACCGGGGAGCTGTTTTTT. This chain connects TRBV7-3 to TRBJ2-2; TRBD1 aligns across 9 bases. This CDR3 comprises 15 residues. Germline assignment: CDR1 SGHTA and CDR2 FQGTGA. V was pared by 5 bases and J by 3 bases, with 4 bases of the junction left unmatched.